This TCR beta chain was identified during a study of cytotoxic CD8 clonotypes in ibrutinib-treated CLL. Looking at the study overall: Patients: 11 to 12 relapsed/refractory, approximately 16 treatment-naive, 17 to 18 IGHV unmutated.

Target depth was 1 in 200,000 to 1 in 1 million T cells, about 10x per clonotype. Repertoires were generated with immunoSEQ multiplex PCR, while TCRdb's copy carries only in-frame clones and drops some. The sample carries over 14,000 clones, approximately 70% recorded once. The length of the CDR3 is 17 residues. Germline V lookup: CDR1 LNHDA, CDR2 SQIVND (reference sequence). Losses at the gene ends were 7 bases for V and 5 bases for J; bases not matched to a gene: 14. This clone has just one count. The sequenced sample was PBMCs, obtained before ibrutinib treatment. The V gene is TRBV19, the J gene TRBJ2-1; 10 bases map to TRBD1. This clonotype was obtained from a human donor with chronic lymphocytic leukemia. The CDR3 sequence: CASTPLLGTGVNNEQFF. CDR3 DNA sequence: TGTGCCAGTACCCCCCTTTTGGGGACAGGGGTAAACAATGAGCAGTTCTTC.